This TCR beta chain was retrieved from a study of blood T cell repertoires in COVID-19. Study at large: Material from acute and convalescent COVID-19 was sourced from the United States, Italy and Spain.

The V end lost 1 base, the J end lost 13 bases, and 10 bases lay between the germline ends. Germline CDR1 is SNHLY and CDR2 is FYNNEI. CDR3 length: 11 residues. The table came from immunoSEQ multiplex PCR; TCRdb's copy has only in-frame clones and leaves some out. The sample contains approximately 190,000 clones, around three quarters of which appear only once. What was sequenced was peripheral blood. This sequence joins TRBV2 and TRBJ1-2; D might be TRBD1 (6 bases). The receptor was derived from a man in his fifties or sixties with active or convalescent COVID-19. The DNA of the CDR3 is TGTGCCAGCAGTGAAGGGGGGCGAGTCACCTTC. Its translation is CASSEGGRVTF.